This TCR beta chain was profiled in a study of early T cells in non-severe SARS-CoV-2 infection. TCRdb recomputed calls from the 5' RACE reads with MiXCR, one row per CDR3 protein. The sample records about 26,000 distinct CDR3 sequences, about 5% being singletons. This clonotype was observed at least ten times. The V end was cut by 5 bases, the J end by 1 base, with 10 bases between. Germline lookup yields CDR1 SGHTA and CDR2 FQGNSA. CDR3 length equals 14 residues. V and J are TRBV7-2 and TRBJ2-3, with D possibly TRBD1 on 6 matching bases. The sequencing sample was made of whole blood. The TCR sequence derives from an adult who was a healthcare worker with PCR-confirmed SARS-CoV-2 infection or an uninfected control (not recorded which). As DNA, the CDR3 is TGTGCCAGCAGCGTTCGACAGGGCACAGATACGCAGTATTTT. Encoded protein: CASSVRQGTDTQYF.